This TCR beta chain was captured by sequencing in a study of T cells in localized non-small cell lung cancer. The study, taken as a whole, reports: A higher density of T cells in blood coincided with extended overall survival. When the top 100 tumor clones were examined, a median approximately 62 of them also appeared in the adjacent lung, which was paired and uninvolved. Among the tissues sampled, uninvolved adjacent lung had the highest T cell clonality, above tumor.

The protocol was immunoSEQ multiplex PCR, while the TCRdb copy is restricted to in-frame clones and leaves out a portion. The data contain fewer than 20,000 clones, about 85% of them seen just once; the ten biggest clones take up about 24%. The CDR3 contains 14 residues. Trimming removed 3 bases from V and 3 bases from J, with 11 bases in between. Germline V lookup: CDR1 LGHNA, CDR2 YNFKEQ. For this clone: Its antigen remains unknown.

This TCR derives from a male donor at least 60 years old with stage I lung adenocarcinoma. The specimen comprised peripheral blood, sampled before any cancer treatment. The chain couples TRBV4-2 to TRBJ1-1; D unclear. The chain's CDR3 is CASSHNSQDTEAFF. The CDR3 region has the DNA TGTGCCAGCAGCCACAATTCGCAAGACACTGAAGCTTTCTTT.